What follows are 6 T cell receptor beta chains derived from one specimen sequenced in a study of cytomegalovirus exposure and HLA in healthy donors (TCRdb year 2017). Receptor libraries were prepared by the immunoSEQ multiplex PCR assay. For the multiplex PCR, a mixture combining 60 forward primers for TCR Vbeta segments and 13 reverse primers for TCR Jbeta segments was used. TCRdb obtained this table from immuneACCESS and retained in-frame rearrangements with V and J assigned. These tables miss some clones; where compared with another copy, unresolved V genes account for less than half of the shortfall, and the remainder is unexplained. The sample table holds about 190,000 clones, of which roughly 77% were seen once. About 4.6% of the sample comes from the top ten. Sequences were obtained from PBMCs. Every receptor here comes from a man aged 30 to 45 in good health and CMV-seropositive.

This clone was recorded many times. The CDR3 protein is CASSLGHDQPQHF. The CDR3 DNA reads as TGTGCCAGCAGCTTAGGACACGATCAGCCCCAGCATTTT. The V gene is TRBV7-6, the J gene TRBJ1-5, with D uncertain. With 1 base removed from V and 5 bases from J, the gap between germline ends came to 6 bases. This CDR3 spans 13 amino acids. Germline loops: CDR1 SGHVS, CDR2 FNYEAQ.

The rearrangement uses TRBV7-3 and TRBJ2-5, with D possibly matching TRBD1 (5 bases). V dropped 4 bases and J dropped 7 bases, with 16 bases sitting between them. The CDR3 has 14 amino acids. Germline V lookup: CDR1 SGHTA, CDR2 FQGTGA. DNA of the CDR3: TGTGCCAGCAGCTCCCTGGGCAGGGTGGGGACCCAGTACTTC. Protein: CASSSLGRVGTQYF.

This sequence joins TRBV9 and TRBJ2-7; the D gene is possibly TRBD1 (6 bases). The V end lost 4 bases, the J end lost 2 bases, and 13 bases lay between the germline ends. Germline-derived CDR1 and CDR2 are SGDLS and YYNGEE. The length of the CDR3 is 14 residues. The CDR3 sequence is CASSSGHGTYEQYF. CDR3 bases: TGTGCCAGCAGCTCGGGACACGGAACCTACGAGCAGTACTTC.

The chain recombines TRBV5-4 with TRBJ2-7, with a possible D match to TRBD2 (6 bases). This CDR3 has 13 amino acids. V gave up 3 bases and J gave up 7 bases, with 14 bases separating them. Germline V CDR1 and CDR2: SGHNT, YYREEE (reference sequence). The CDR3 bases are TGTGCCAGCAGCTCGACAGCTGGGGGGGAGCAGTACTTC. This sequence encodes CASSSTAGGEQYF.

CDR3 DNA sequence: TGTGCCAGCAGCTTATACGAGGGCGCAGATACGCAGTATTTT. Protein sequence: CASSLYEGADTQYF. This rearrangement joins TRBV7-9 to TRBJ2-3; possibly TRBD2 for D (5 bases). V shed 2 bases and J shed 4 bases, with 10 bases lying between them. The V gene's germline CDR1 is SEHNR and CDR2 FQNEAQ (reference sequence). The CDR3 has 14 amino acids.

This rearrangement joins TRBV18 to TRBJ1-2; tentatively, D is TRBD1 (6 bases). This CDR3 is built from 16 residues. V was clipped by 0 bases and J by 4 bases, with 15 bases between them. Germline CDR1 KGHSH, CDR2 LQKENI. In DNA form, the CDR3 reads TGTGCCAGCTCACCACCGGTGGGGGCGATGGGCTATGGCTACACCTTC. Protein product: CASSPPVGAMGYGYTF.